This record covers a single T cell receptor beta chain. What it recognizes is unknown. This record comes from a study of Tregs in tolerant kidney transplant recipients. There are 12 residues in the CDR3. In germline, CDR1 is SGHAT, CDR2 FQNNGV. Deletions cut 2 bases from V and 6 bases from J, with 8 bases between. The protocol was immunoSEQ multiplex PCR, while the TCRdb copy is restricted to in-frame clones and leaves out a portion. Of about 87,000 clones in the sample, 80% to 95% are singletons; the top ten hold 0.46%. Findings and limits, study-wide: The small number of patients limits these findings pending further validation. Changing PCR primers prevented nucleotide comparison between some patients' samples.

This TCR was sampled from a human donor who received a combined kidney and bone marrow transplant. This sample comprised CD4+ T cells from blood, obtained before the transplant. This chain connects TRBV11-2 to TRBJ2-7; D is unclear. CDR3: CASSLLRLEQYF. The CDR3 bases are TGTGCCAGCAGCTTATTGCGTCTCGAGCAGTACTTC.